The 4 T cell receptor beta chains presented below share a single source sample, sequenced in a study of blood T cell repertoires in COVID-19. Profiling relied on immunoSEQ multiplex PCR, and the TCRdb table lists in-frame clones only, not all of them. The sample has 200,000 to 250,000 clones, about 85% seen once. The sequenced sample was peripheral blood. The receptors originated from a man aged 45-60 years who had recovered from COVID-19.

This clone was recorded only once. The CDR3 reads CASSRGLAGGVSSYNEQFF. The CDR3 nucleotides are TGTGCCAGCAGCCGGGGTCTAGCGGGAGGCGTGAGCTCCTACAATGAGCAGTTCTTC. The chain is built from TRBV7-6 and TRBJ2-1; 11 bases are shared with TRBD2. This CDR3 comprises 19 residues. Germline CDR1 reads SGHVS; CDR2 reads FNYEAQ. The trim removed 5 bases at V and 0 bases at J, leaving 12 bases unmatched.

V gene TRBV12-3 or TRBV12-4 combines with J gene TRBJ1-1; D possibly corresponds to TRBD1 (6 bases). CDR3 size: 13 residues. V lost 5 bases and J 1 base, leaving 8 bases between the germline ends. The CDR3 spells CASSGTPNTEAFF. CDR3 nucleotides: TGTGCCAGCAGTGGGACACCGAACACTGAAGCTTTCTTT.

The chain combines TRBV3-1 (or the pseudogene TRBV3-2) with TRBJ2-5, with 8 bases identical to TRBD2. V lost 2 bases and J lost 1; bases outside the gene matches: 0. Per germline, CDR1 LGHDT and CDR2 YNNKEL (reference sequence). The CDR3 is 14 amino acids. This CDR3 reads CASSQTSGQETQYF. Written as DNA, the CDR3 is TGTGCCAGCAGCCAAACTAGCGGCCAAGAGACCCAGTACTTC.

The chain carries TRBV30 and TRBJ2-2, with a tentative D call TRBD2 (6 bases). The CDR3 loop spans 14 amino acids. Trimming left V 0 bases short and J 8 bases short, with 13 bases between. The germline gives CDR1 GTSNPN, CDR2 SVGIG (reference sequence). The CDR3, as DNA: TGTGCCTGGAGTGTATTGGGGAGGCCTGGGGAGCTGTTTTTT. It is translated as CAWSVLGRPGELFF.